The 2 T cell receptor beta chains presented below share a single source sample, sequenced in a study of blood T cells in healthy people across ages. The authors ran a second PCR of 7 to 11 cycles using a sample-barcoded 5' primer and a J-beta primer mix. TCRdb passed the 5' RACE reads through MiXCR, listing each CDR3 protein once. The profile shows around 1,800,000 distinct CDR3 sequences, 30% to 40% of them singletons. The sample consisted of blood. The receptors originated from a human donor in good health.

The chain links TRBV5-1 to TRBJ2-5; TRBD2 matches 10 bases. The DNA matches TRBJ2-7 better at its end, which makes the J call doubtful. The germline gives CDR1 SGHRS, CDR2 YFSETQ. The CDR3 has 16 residues. CDR3 region: CASSRQAGGLNYEQYF. DNA of the CDR3: TGCGCCAGCAGCCGGCAAGCGGGGGGGCTCAACTACGAGCAGTACTTC.

The chain is built from TRBV7-9 and TRBJ1-1, with D unresolved. Germline V gene lookup returns CDR1 SEHNR and CDR2 FQNEAQ (reference sequence). The CDR3 runs 12 residues. With 0 bases removed from V and 3 bases from J, the gap between germline ends came to 2 bases. The CDR3 spells CASSLAHTEAFF. CDR3 sequence (DNA): TGTGCCAGCAGCTTAGCCCACACTGAAGCTTTCTTT.